The 17 T cell receptor beta chains given below trace back to one sample, sequenced in a study of siplizumab effects on memory and regulatory T cells. Repertoires were generated with immunoSEQ multiplex PCR, while TCRdb's copy carries only in-frame clones and drops some. The sample gives about 52,000 clones, about 97% of which show up once; around 0.6% is in the top ten. The sample consisted of naive CD4+ T cells sorted from blood. The source is a human donor in good health.

The CDR3 protein is CASSLVGGITWKETQYF. In DNA, the CDR3 is TGTGCCAGCAGCTTAGTCGGAGGAATAACCTGGAAAGAGACCCAGTACTTC. The chain carries TRBV7-9 and TRBJ2-5; D might be TRBD2 (5 bases). Germline loops: CDR1 SEHNR, CDR2 FQNEAQ (reference sequence). The CDR3 runs to 17 residues. V was shortened by 1 base and J by 3 bases, with 18 bases between the two germline ends.

Here the CDR3 reads CASRGNGSYEQYF. CDR3 DNA: TGTGCCAGCAGGGGTAACGGCTCCTACGAGCAGTACTTC. This rearrangement joins TRBV7-2 to TRBJ2-7; no reliable D call. The CDR3 sequence is 13 residues long. V was shortened by 6 bases and J by 0 bases, with 9 bases between the two germline ends. Per the germline V gene, CDR1 is SGHTA and CDR2 is FQGNSA.

The gene calls are TRBV9 and TRBJ1-1; 8 bases agree with TRBD1. The CDR3 has 13 amino acids. The trim removed 3 bases at V and 8 bases at J, leaving 6 bases unmatched. Germline V gene sequence: CDR1 SGDLS, CDR2 YYNGEE. CDR3 in DNA: TGTGCCAGCAGCGAGACAGGGGCTACGGAAGCTTTCTTT. Residues: CASSETGATEAFF.

The V and J genes are TRBV5-1 and TRBJ1-2; possibly TRBD1 for D (6 bases). Deletions cut 4 bases from V and 4 bases from J, with 11 bases between. CDR3 length: 13 residues. Germline V gene data show CDR1 as SGHRS and CDR2 as YFSETQ. The CDR3 sequence: CASSPDSAYGYTF. For the CDR3, the DNA is TGCGCCAGCAGCCCGGACAGTGCCTATGGCTACACCTTC.

The V call is TRBV10-3, the J call TRBJ2-5; no clear D gene. This CDR3 is built from 14 residues. The V end was cut by 3 bases, the J end by 3 bases, with 11 bases between. CDR1 is ENHRY, CDR2 SYGVKD, per germline. In DNA, the CDR3 is TGTGCCATCAGTGAATCGTTACCTAAAGAGACCCAGTACTTC. As protein: CAISESLPKETQYF.

The chain carries TRBV2 and TRBJ2-4; 7 bases are a match to TRBD1. Germline CDR1 SNHLY, CDR2 FYNNEI. With V trimmed by 6 bases and J by 0 bases, 8 bases remained unmatched. The CDR3 is 16 residues long. The chain's CDR3 is CASRQDRLLAKNIQYF. CDR3 nucleotides: TGTGCCAGCAGGCAGGACAGGTTACTAGCCAAAAACATTCAGTACTTC.

The chain carries TRBV11-2 and TRBJ1-5; unclear D gene. From germline, CDR1 is SGHAT and CDR2 FQNNGV. V lost 3 bases, J lost 0 bases, and 12 bases lay in between. CDR3 length: 16 amino acids. The CDR3 here is CASSFGRRNSNQPQHF. Written as DNA, the CDR3 is TGTGCCAGCAGCTTCGGGAGAAGGAATAGCAATCAGCCCCAGCATTTT.

J is TRBJ2-3 and V is TRBV10-3; 9 bases match TRBD1. The germline CDR1 and CDR2 sequences are ENHRY and SYGVKD. The V segment lost 8 bases and the J segment 5 bases; nucleotides outside the gene matches: 11. The CDR3 has 15 residues. CDR3 coding DNA: TGTGCCATCGGTACCGGGACAGGGAGGGGAGATACGCAGTATTTT. This gives the protein CAIGTGTGRGDTQYF.

CDR3 nucleotides: TGTGCCAGCAGCTTAATAGGGACTAGCGGGAGCGGCGCAGATACGCAGTATTTT. The encoded protein is CASSLIGTSGSGADTQYF. The V gene is TRBV7-3, the J gene TRBJ2-3, with 14 nucleotides matching TRBD2. Germline CDR1 is SGHTA and CDR2 is FQGTGA. The J segment lost 4 bases and the V segment lost 1 base, leaving 7 bases of the junction unmatched. The CDR3 has 18 residues.

This rearrangement joins TRBV7-3 to TRBJ1-1; D gene uncertain. CDR1 is SGHTA, CDR2 FQGTGA, per germline. Trimming removed 4 bases from V and 7 bases from J, with 10 bases in between. CDR3 size: 12 residues. The CDR3 loop reads CASSSGMGEAFF. The CDR3 DNA is TGTGCCAGCAGCTCGGGAATGGGTGAAGCTTTCTTT.

In DNA form, the CDR3 reads TGTGCCAGCAAACCCCAGGGGGCAGGCGGAAACACCATATATTTT. Encoded protein: CASKPQGAGGNTIYF. J is TRBJ1-3 and V is TRBV6-5, with 8 bases that match TRBD1. The CDR3 runs to 15 residues. CDR1 is MNHEY, CDR2 SVGAGI, per germline. V lost 7 bases to trimming and J lost 4 bases; unmatched junction nucleotides: 9.

This sequence joins TRBV6-6 and TRBJ2-7; D possibly uses TRBD1 or TRBD2 (5 bases each). The V and J ends lost 6 bases and 4 bases respectively, with 7 bases between them. The CDR3 totals 11 residues. Germline lookup yields CDR1 MNHNY and CDR2 SVGAGI (reference sequence). CDR3 residues: CASRRGYEQYF. The CDR3 DNA reads as TGTGCCAGCAGGAGGGGTTACGAGCAGTACTTC.

This clone has only one observation. The chain employs TRBV18 and TRBJ1-1; D gene uncertain. This CDR3 is built from 14 residues. Germline V gene lookup returns CDR1 KGHSH and CDR2 LQKENI. Trimming pared 4 bases from V and 1 base from J, leaving 10 bases between. The CDR3 DNA follows: TGTGCCAGCTCACGATTCGACAAGAACACTGAAGCTTTCTTT. Its protein product is CASSRFDKNTEAFF.

The CDR3 coding sequence is TGCGCCAGCAGCTTAACAGCGAGAGATAGCACAGATACGCAGTATTTT. This sequence encodes CASSLTARDSTDTQYF. The V gene is TRBV5-1, the J gene TRBJ2-3, with D unresolved. Germline V gene lookup returns CDR1 SGHRS and CDR2 YFSETQ. CDR3 length: 16 amino acids. V gave up 2 bases and J gave up 0 bases, with 13 bases separating them.

The rearrangement links TRBV20-1 to TRBJ1-2; D unresolved. Germline values: CDR1 DFQATT, CDR2 SNEGSKA (reference sequence). The V and J ends lost 3 bases and 8 bases respectively, with 10 bases between them. The CDR3 loop spans 11 amino acids. The CDR3 loop reads CSASPDIGYTF. In DNA form, the CDR3 reads TGCAGTGCTAGTCCTGACATCGGCTACACCTTC.

V and J are TRBV19 and TRBJ1-5; tentatively, D is TRBD1 (5 bases). The CDR3 extends over 14 amino acids. The V end was cut by 6 bases, the J end by 2 bases, with 11 bases between. Germline CDR1 and CDR2: LNHDA and SQIVND (reference sequence). This CDR3 reads CASSGGVGNQPQHF. The CDR3 bases are TGTGCCAGTAGCGGGGGTGTGGGCAATCAGCCCCAGCATTTT.

The V gene is TRBV5-3, the J gene TRBJ1-2; a possible D gene is TRBD1 (6 bases). TRBV5-3 is an open reading frame, and its role is uncertain. This CDR3 comprises 11 residues. The germline V and J ends were trimmed by 6 bases and 8 bases, with 11 bases remaining between them. The CDR3 region is CARNDRLGYTF. The DNA of the CDR3 is TGTGCCAGAAATGACAGGCTAGGCTACACCTTC.